The rows below give T cell receptor beta chains drawn from one sample of a study of blood T cell repertoires in COVID-19. Method: immunoSEQ multiplex PCR; TCRdb's copy keeps in-frame clones and lacks some. The table shows 59,000 or so clones, with more than 75% occurring only once. Source material: peripheral blood. These TCRs come from a man aged 55 to 70 with acute or convalescent COVID-19. CDR3s include the opening cysteine and the closing phenylalanine or tryptophan. A D gene is named only where the DNA matches it firmly. For some rows the clone size is stated as once, few or many, or as a class when expanded; others skip it.

abundance: NA
j_gene: TRBJ1-3
d_gene: NA
v_gene: TRBV6-6
CDR3aa: CASSSPSVSGNTIYF
CDR3nt: TGTGCCAGCAGTTCCCCCAGCGTCTCTGGAAACACCATATATTTT

abundance: once
j_gene: TRBJ2-6
d_gene: NA
v_gene: TRBV27
CDR3aa: CASSPPRGNSGANVLTF
CDR3nt: TGTGCCAGCAGTCCACCCAGGGGCAACTCTGGGGCCAACGTCCTGACTTTC

abundance: NA
j_gene: TRBJ1-1
d_gene: NA
v_gene: TRBV15
CDR3aa: CATSRGQVSFTEAFF
CDR3nt: TGTGCCACCAGCAGAGGACAGGTTTCGTTTACTGAAGCTTTCTTT

abundance: NA
j_gene: TRBJ1-6
d_gene: TRBD1
v_gene: TRBV5-4
CDR3aa: CASSVPGTGTNSPLHF
CDR3nt: TGTGCCAGCAGCGTCCCCGGGACAGGGACAAACTCACCCCTCCACTTT

abundance: NA
j_gene: TRBJ2-5
d_gene: TRBD2
v_gene: TRBV5-1
CDR3aa: CASSFSGGGGETQYF
CDR3nt: TGCGCCAGCAGCTTTAGCGGGGGAGGGGGAGAGACCCAGTACTTC

abundance: few
j_gene: TRBJ2-3
d_gene: TRBD1
v_gene: TRBV5-4
CDR3aa: CASSVTGRTTDTQYF
CDR3nt: TGTGCCAGCAGCGTGACAGGGCGGACCACAGATACGCAGTATTTT

abundance: NA
j_gene: TRBJ1-1
d_gene: NA
v_gene: TRBV10-3
CDR3aa: CAISESYITGVMNTEAFF
CDR3nt: TGTGCCATCAGTGAGTCGTACATAACCGGGGTTATGAACACTGAAGCTTTCTTT

abundance: few
j_gene: TRBJ1-3
d_gene: NA
v_gene: TRBV7-3
CDR3aa: CASSLGGTTGNTIYF
CDR3nt: TGTGCCAGCAGCTTGGGGGGGACAACTGGAAACACCATATATTTT

abundance: NA
j_gene: TRBJ2-7
d_gene: TRBD1
v_gene: TRBV5-5
CDR3aa: CASSLAVSGGLYEQYF
CDR3nt: TGTGCCAGCAGCTTGGCCGTCTCAGGGGGCTTATACGAGCAGTACTTC

abundance: few
j_gene: TRBJ2-1
d_gene: TRBD2
v_gene: TRBV18
CDR3aa: CASSLSSGGSRSYNEQFF
CDR3nt: TGTGCCAGCTCACTATCTAGCGGGGGTTCTCGCTCCTACAATGAGCAGTTCTTC

abundance: NA
j_gene: TRBJ2-3
d_gene: TRBD2
v_gene: TRBV7-9
CDR3aa: CASSSGLAPEGTQYF
CDR3nt: TGTGCCAGCAGCTCCGGACTAGCGCCGGAGGGGACGCAGTATTTT

abundance: NA
j_gene: TRBJ2-2
d_gene: TRBD1
v_gene: TRBV7-2
CDR3aa: CASSLSQGTGELFF
CDR3nt: TGTGCCAGCAGCCTGTCACAGGGGACCGGGGAGCTGTTTTTT

abundance: NA
j_gene: TRBJ1-1
d_gene: NA
v_gene: TRBV6-1
CDR3aa: CASSEGTQGYTEAFF
CDR3nt: TGTGCCAGCAGTGAAGGGACCCAGGGGTACACTGAAGCTTTCTTT

abundance: NA
j_gene: TRBJ2-7
d_gene: NA
v_gene: TRBV5-4
CDR3aa: CASSLTGTKVEQYF
CDR3nt: TGTGCCAGCAGCTTAACGGGTACCAAGGTGGAGCAGTACTTC

abundance: NA
j_gene: TRBJ2-7
d_gene: NA
v_gene: TRBV6-5
CDR3aa: CASNGEHSDSYEQYF
CDR3nt: TGTGCCAGCAACGGGGAACATTCAGACTCCTACGAGCAGTACTTC

abundance: NA
j_gene: TRBJ1-3
d_gene: NA
v_gene: TRBV9
CDR3aa: CASSATPSVLGNTIYF
CDR3nt: TGTGCCAGCAGCGCCACCCCTTCGGTTCTCGGAAACACCATATATTTT

abundance: NA
j_gene: TRBJ1-5
d_gene: TRBD1
v_gene: TRBV27
CDR3aa: CASGGQNSNQPQHF
CDR3nt: TGTGCCAGCGGGGGACAGAATAGCAATCAGCCCCAGCATTTT

abundance: few
j_gene: TRBJ1-6
d_gene: TRBD1
v_gene: TRBV27
CDR3aa: CASSSPGTGPNSPLHF
CDR3nt: TGTGCCAGCAGTTCTCCCGGGACAGGGCCAAATTCACCCCTCCACTTT

abundance: NA
j_gene: TRBJ1-2
d_gene: TRBD1
v_gene: TRBV7-9
CDR3aa: CASSLGTVPGYTF
CDR3nt: TGTGCCAGCAGCCTGGGGACAGTACCCGGCTACACCTTC

abundance: NA
j_gene: TRBJ2-3
d_gene: NA
v_gene: TRBV4-1
CDR3aa: CASSSLGLITDTQYF
CDR3nt: TGCGCCAGCAGCTCACTAGGACTAATCACAGATACGCAGTATTTT

abundance: NA
j_gene: TRBJ2-7
d_gene: NA
v_gene: TRBV3-1/TRBV3-2
CDR3aa: CASSQGGTYEQYF
CDR3nt: TGTGCCAGCAGCCAGGGAGGTACCTACGAGCAGTACTTC

abundance: NA
j_gene: TRBJ1-4
d_gene: TRBD1
v_gene: TRBV4-2
CDR3aa: CASSQRAQGGGDEKLFF
CDR3nt: TGTGCCAGCAGCCAAAGGGCCCAGGGGGGCGGCGATGAAAAACTGTTTTTT

abundance: NA
j_gene: TRBJ1-1
d_gene: TRBD1
v_gene: TRBV5-1
CDR3aa: CASSDDRGNMNTEAFF
CDR3nt: TGCGCCAGCAGCGATGACAGGGGCAACATGAACACTGAAGCTTTCTTT